A single sample gave rise to the 12 T cell receptor beta chains below, sequenced in a study of long-term antiretroviral therapy in people with HIV (dated 2022 in TCRdb). Sequencing of the TRB variable region was done with the immunoSEQ hsTCRB v3.0 assay at survey level resolution. The table comes from immuneACCESS by way of TCRdb, which keeps in-frame sequences with V and J called. Part of the clones is missing from these tables; in studies checked, under half for an unresolved V gene and the rest for unknown reasons. Here the sample has tens of thousands of clones; roughly four fifths occur a single time. The top ten clonotypes cover 6.2% of the sample. The source was unsorted PBMCs, collected 1 year after starting antiretroviral therapy. These receptor sequences come from a man aged 18 to 29 with HIV.

The genes are TRBV7-2 and TRBJ2-7, with a tentative D call TRBD1 (5 bases). The CDR3 runs 16 residues. Trimming removed 5 bases from V and 5 bases from J, with 22 bases in between. Germline CDR1 reads SGHTA; CDR2 reads FQGNSA. As DNA, the CDR3 is TGTGCCAGCAGCGCGGACACTATCCGGTCAGATGACGAGCAGTACTTC. Its translation is CASSADTIRSDDEQYF.

The chain has TRBV14 and TRBJ2-7; either TRBD1 or TRBD2 may supply D (6 bases each). Germline-derived CDR1 and CDR2 are SGHDN and FVKESK. V gave up 6 bases and J gave up 6 bases, with 21 bases separating them. This CDR3 spans 15 amino acids. In DNA, the CDR3 is TGTGCCAGCAGTTACTTTTCAGACAGGAGGGGCGAGCAGTACTTC. It yields the protein CASSYFSDRRGEQYF.

The CDR3 sequence is CASSQDRRPGNSPLHF. CDR3 DNA: TGCGCCAGCAGCCAAGATAGACGGCCAGGTAATTCACCCCTCCACTTT. The J gene is TRBJ1-6, the V gene TRBV4-1, with D uncertain. The V gene's germline CDR1 is MGHRA and CDR2 YSYEKL. There are 16 residues in the CDR3. Trimming shortened V by 0 bases and J by 6 bases, and 12 bases separated the two germline ends.

The chain links TRBV5-6 to TRBJ1-1; D not certain. Germline lookup yields CDR1 SGHDT and CDR2 YYEEEE. CDR3 length: 12 residues. Trimming took off 4 bases at V and 10 bases at J, with 14 bases between the two ends. The CDR3 DNA sequence: TGTGCCAGCAGCCCTCGGCCTGGCGGAGCTTTCTTT. It encodes CASSPRPGGAFF.

The rearrangement uses TRBV5-1 and TRBJ2-7; D is possibly TRBD1 (5 bases). The CDR3 totals 13 residues. Germline V gene data show CDR1 as SGHRS and CDR2 as YFSETQ. With 4 bases removed from V and 3 bases from J, the gap between germline ends came to 11 bases. CDR3 DNA: TGCGCCAGCAGCCCCCAGCAGGGCTACGAGCAGTACTTC. Protein sequence: CASSPQQGYEQYF.

This chain links TRBV27 with TRBJ1-1; tentatively, D is TRBD1 (5 bases). V was pared by 5 bases and J by 4 bases, with 14 bases between. The CDR3 sequence is 14 residues long. Looked up from germline, CDR1 is MNHEY and CDR2 is SMNVEV (reference sequence). CDR3 sequence reads: CASSLQGWGTEAFF. The CDR3 nucleotides read TGTGCCAGCAGTCTTCAGGGATGGGGCACTGAAGCTTTCTTT.

The chain links TRBV9 to TRBJ2-7; possibly TRBD1 for D (5 bases). Germline V gene sequence: CDR1 SGDLS, CDR2 YYNGEE. V was shortened by 0 bases and J by 3 bases, with 10 bases between the two germline ends. The CDR3 sequence is 14 residues long. CDR3 bases: TGTGCCAGCAGCGTAGCGGTGGGGCTCTACGAGCAGTACTTC. Protein product: CASSVAVGLYEQYF.

The rearrangement uses TRBV18 and TRBJ1-1, with 7 bases aligning to TRBD1. Germline CDR1 KGHSH, CDR2 LQKENI. This CDR3 has 16 amino acids. The V gene end was trimmed by 2 bases and the J gene end by 0 bases; junction bases not matched to a gene: 6. The CDR3 bases are TGTGCCAGCTCACCAGCCGGGACAGCCTTGAACACTGAAGCTTTCTTT. Translated, it gives CASSPAGTALNTEAFF.

There are a few counts of this clone. This rearrangement joins TRBV27 to TRBJ1-1; 10 bases fit TRBD1. The CDR3 has 16 amino acids. V dropped 5 bases and J dropped 1; count of bases not matched to a gene: 7. The germline V gene has CDR1 MNHEY and CDR2 SMNVEV (reference sequence). The CDR3 DNA sequence: TGTGCCAGCAGTAAGACCCGGGACAGGGGGAACACTGAAGCTTTCTTT. As protein: CASSKTRDRGNTEAFF.

This clone was seen more than once but under ten times. This chain connects TRBV25-1 to TRBJ1-1, with a possible D match to TRBD1 (6 bases). Germline V CDR1 and CDR2: MGHDK, SYGVNS. CDR3 length: 16 amino acids. Trimming stripped 7 bases from V and 0 bases from J, with 18 bases between. The CDR3 reads CASIPGGHSLNTEAFF. The CDR3 DNA sequence: TGTGCCAGCATCCCTGGGGGGCACAGTTTGAACACTGAAGCTTTCTTT.

The chain's CDR3 is CASSQDIGLSFEQYF. CDR3 sequence (DNA): TGTGCCAGCAGCCAAGACATCGGGCTGAGCTTTGAGCAGTACTTC. The genes are TRBV14 and TRBJ2-7, with D uncertain. Germline loops: CDR1 SGHDN, CDR2 FVKESK. The CDR3 extends over 15 amino acids. V was pared by 0 bases and J by 7 bases, with 16 bases between.

This rearrangement joins TRBV13 to TRBJ1-1; the match to TRBD1 covers 8 bases. V lost 5 bases and J lost 2; bases outside the gene matches: 7. Germline V gives CDR1 PRHDT, CDR2 FYEKMQ (reference sequence). This CDR3 spans 15 amino acids. CDR3 in DNA: TGTGCCAGCAGCCCTCGACAGGGGATAAACACTGAAGCTTTCTTT. This translates into CASSPRQGINTEAFF.